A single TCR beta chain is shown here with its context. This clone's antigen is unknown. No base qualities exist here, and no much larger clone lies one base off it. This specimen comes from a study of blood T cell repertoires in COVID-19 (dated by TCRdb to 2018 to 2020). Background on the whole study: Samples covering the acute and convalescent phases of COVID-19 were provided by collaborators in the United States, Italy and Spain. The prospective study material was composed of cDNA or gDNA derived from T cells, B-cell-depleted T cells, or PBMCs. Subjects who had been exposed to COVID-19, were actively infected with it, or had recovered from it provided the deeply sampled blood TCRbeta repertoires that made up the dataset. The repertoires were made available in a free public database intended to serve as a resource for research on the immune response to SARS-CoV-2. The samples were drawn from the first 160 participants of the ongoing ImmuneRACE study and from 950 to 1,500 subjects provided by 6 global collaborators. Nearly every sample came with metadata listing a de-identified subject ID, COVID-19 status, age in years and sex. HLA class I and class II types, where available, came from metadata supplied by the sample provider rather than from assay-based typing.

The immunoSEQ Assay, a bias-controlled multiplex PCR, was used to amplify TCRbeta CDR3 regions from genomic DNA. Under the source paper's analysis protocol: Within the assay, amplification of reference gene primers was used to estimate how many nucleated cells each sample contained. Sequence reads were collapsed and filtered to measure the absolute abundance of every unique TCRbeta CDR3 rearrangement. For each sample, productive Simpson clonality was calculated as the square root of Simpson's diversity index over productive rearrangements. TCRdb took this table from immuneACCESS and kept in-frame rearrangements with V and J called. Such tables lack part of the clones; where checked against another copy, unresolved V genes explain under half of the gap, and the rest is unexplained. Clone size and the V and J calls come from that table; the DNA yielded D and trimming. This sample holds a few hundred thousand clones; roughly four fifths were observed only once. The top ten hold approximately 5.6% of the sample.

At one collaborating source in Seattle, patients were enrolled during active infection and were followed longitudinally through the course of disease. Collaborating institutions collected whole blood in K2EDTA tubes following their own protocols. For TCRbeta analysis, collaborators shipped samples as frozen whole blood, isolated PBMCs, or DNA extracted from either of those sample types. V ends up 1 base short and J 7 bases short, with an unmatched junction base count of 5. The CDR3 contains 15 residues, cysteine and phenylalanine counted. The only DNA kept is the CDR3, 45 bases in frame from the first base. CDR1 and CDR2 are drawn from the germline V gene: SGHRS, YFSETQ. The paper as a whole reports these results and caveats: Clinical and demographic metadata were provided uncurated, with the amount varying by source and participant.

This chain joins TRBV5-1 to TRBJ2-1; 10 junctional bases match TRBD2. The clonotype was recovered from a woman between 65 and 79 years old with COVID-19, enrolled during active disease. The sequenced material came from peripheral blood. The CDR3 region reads CASSLLAGAHNEQFF. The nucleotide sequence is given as TGCGCCAGCAGCTTGCTAGCGGGAGCTCATAATGAGCAGTTCTTC. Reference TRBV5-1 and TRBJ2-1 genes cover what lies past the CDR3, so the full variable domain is KAGVTQTPRYLIKTRGQQVTLSCSPISGHRSVSWYQQTPGQGLQFLFEYFSETQRNKGNFPGRFSGRQFSNSRSEMNVSTLELGDSALYLCASSLLAGAHNEQFFGPGTRLTVL.